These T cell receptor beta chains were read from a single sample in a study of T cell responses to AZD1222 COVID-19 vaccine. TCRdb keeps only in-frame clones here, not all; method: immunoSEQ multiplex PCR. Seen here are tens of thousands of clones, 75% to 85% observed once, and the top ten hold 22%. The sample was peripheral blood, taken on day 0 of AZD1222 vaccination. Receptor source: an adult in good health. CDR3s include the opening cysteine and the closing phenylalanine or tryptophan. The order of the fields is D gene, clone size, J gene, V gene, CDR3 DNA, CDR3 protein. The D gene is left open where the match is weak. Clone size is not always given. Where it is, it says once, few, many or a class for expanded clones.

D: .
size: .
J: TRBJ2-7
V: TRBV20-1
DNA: TGCAGTGCTTCAGGAGACTACGAGCAGTACTTC
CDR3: CSASGDYEQYF

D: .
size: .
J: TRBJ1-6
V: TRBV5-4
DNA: TGTGCCAGCAGCCCCCGCCCCTCCTATAATTCACCCCTCCACTTT
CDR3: CASSPRPSYNSPLHF

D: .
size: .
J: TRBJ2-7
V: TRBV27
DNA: TGTGCCAGCAGTTTAGAGGCCAGTTTGAACGAGCAGTACTTC
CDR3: CASSLEASLNEQYF

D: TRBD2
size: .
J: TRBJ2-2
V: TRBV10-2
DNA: TGCGCCAGCTTATCTGGACTAGCGGGATGGGAGGCGAACACCGGGGAGCTGTTTTTT
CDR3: CASLSGLAGWEANTGELFF

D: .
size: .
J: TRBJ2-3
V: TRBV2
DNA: TGTGCCAGCAGTGACCGACCCGGATGGGATACGCAGTATTTT
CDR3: CASSDRPGWDTQYF

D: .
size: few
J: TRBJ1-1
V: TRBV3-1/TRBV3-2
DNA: TGTGCCAGCAGCCAAGTGGGGGGAAGAAACACTGAAGCTTTCTTT
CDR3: CASSQVGGRNTEAFF

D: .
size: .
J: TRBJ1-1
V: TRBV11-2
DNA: TGTGCCAGCAGCCTAGGGACGGGCACTGAAGCTTTCTTT
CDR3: CASSLGTGTEAFF

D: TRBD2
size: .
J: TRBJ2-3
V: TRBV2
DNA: TGTGCCAGCAGTGAAGCGCCCGGACTAGCCACAGATACGCAGTATTTT
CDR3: CASSEAPGLATDTQYF

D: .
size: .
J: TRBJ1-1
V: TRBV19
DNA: TGTGCCAGTAGTATCTCGGGGCGATTTGAAGCTTTCTTT
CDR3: CASSISGRFEAFF

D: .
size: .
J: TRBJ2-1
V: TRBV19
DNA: TGTGCCAGTAGTATAGTAAGTAGCGGCTACAATGAGCAGTTCTTC
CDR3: CASSIVSSGYNEQFF

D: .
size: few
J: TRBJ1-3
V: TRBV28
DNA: TGTGGGACTACGGAAACCGGAAACACCATATATTTT
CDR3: CGTTETGNTIYF

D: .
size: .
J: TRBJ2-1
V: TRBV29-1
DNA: TGCAGCGTTGACCTCGGCAGGGTCGATGAGCAGTTCTTC
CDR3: CSVDLGRVDEQFF

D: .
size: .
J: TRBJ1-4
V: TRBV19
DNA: TGTGCCAGTAGTACGATGACGGCTGAAAAACTGTTTTTT
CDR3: CASSTMTAEKLFF

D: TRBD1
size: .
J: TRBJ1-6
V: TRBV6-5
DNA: TGTGCCAGCAGTTACGGCGACAGGGGAGATTCACCCCTCCACTTT
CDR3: CASSYGDRGDSPLHF

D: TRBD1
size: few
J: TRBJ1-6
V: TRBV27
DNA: TGTGCCAGCAGGAAACAGGGGGCAGGTTCACCCCTCCACTTT
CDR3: CASRKQGAGSPLHF

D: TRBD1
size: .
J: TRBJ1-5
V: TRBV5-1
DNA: TGCGCCAGCAGCCCCACAGGGGCGAGCAATCAGCCCCAGCATTTT
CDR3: CASSPTGASNQPQHF

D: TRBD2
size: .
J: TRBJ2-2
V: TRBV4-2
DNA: TGTGCCAGCAGCCAAGAAGGAACGGGAGGCCTCCGGGAGCTGTTTTTT
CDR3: CASSQEGTGGLRELFF

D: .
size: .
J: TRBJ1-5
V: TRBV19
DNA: TGTGCCAGTAGTATCTCTAATAGCAATCAGCCCCAGCATTTT
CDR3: CASSISNSNQPQHF

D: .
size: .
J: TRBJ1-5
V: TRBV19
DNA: TGTGCCAGTAGTAGCATGGGAGGGGCAAGACAGCCCCAGCATTTT
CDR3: CASSSMGGARQPQHF

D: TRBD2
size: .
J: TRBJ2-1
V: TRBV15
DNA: TGTGCCACCAGCAGGATCCGATTTGGCGGGAGGGCCCACTATGAGCAGTTCTTC
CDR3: CATSRIRFGGRAHYEQFF

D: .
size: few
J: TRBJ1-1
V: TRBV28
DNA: TGTGCCAGCACACAGGGCGTGATGAACACTGAAGCTTTCTTT
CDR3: CASTQGVMNTEAFF

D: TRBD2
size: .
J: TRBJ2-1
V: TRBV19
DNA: TGTGCCAGTACCCCCATGGGGGGGAGCTCCTACAATGAGCAGTTCTTC
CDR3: CASTPMGGSSYNEQFF

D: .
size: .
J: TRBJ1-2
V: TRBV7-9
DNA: TGTGCCAGCAGCCTAGACAACTATGGCTACACCTTC
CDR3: CASSLDNYGYTF

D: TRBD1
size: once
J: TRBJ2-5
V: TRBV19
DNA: TGTGCCAGTAGTGCCCCGGGACAGGGTTTTGAGACCCAGTACTTC
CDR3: CASSAPGQGFETQYF

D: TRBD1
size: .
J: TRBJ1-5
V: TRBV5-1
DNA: TGCGCCAGCAGCTATTCTGGGACAGCCGATCAGCCCCAGCATTTT
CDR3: CASSYSGTADQPQHF

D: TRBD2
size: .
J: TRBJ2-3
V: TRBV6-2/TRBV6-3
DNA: TGTGCCAGCAGTTCGGGGATAGGACTAGCGGAAACAGATACGCAGTATTTT
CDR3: CASSSGIGLAETDTQYF

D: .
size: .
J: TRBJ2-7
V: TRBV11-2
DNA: TGTGCCAGCAGCCCGAGGGCGGGATCTTCCTACGAGCAGTACTTC
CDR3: CASSPRAGSSYEQYF

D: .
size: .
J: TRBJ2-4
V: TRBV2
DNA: TGTGCCAGCGGTACACAGGGATCCAAAAACATTCAGTACTTC
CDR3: CASGTQGSKNIQYF

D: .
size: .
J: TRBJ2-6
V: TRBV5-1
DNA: TGCGCCAGCAGCTCTGCCCCAGGGGGGCTTACTGGGGCCAACGTCCTGACTTTC
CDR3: CASSSAPGGLTGANVLTF

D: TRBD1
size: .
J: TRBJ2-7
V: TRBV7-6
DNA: TGTGCCAGCAGCTTAGGGGGGACAGGGAGCGACGAGCAGTACTTC
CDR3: CASSLGGTGSDEQYF

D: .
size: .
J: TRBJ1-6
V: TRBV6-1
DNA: TGTGCCAGCAGTGAAGCGAAAGGGAGTACAACACCCCTCCACTTT
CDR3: CASSEAKGSTTPLHF

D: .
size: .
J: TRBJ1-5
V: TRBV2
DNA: TGTGCCAGCAGATTCTCCGGGATCACTAGCAATCAGCCCCAGCATTTT
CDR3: CASRFSGITSNQPQHF

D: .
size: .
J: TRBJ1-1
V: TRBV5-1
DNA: TGCGCCAGCAGCCTAGAGACAGAGCTGAACACTGAAGCTTTCTTT
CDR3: CASSLETELNTEAFF

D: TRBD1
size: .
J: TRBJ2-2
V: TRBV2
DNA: TGTGCCAGCAAGGACAGGGTGATGGACCGGGAGCTGTTTTTT
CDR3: CASKDRVMDRELFF

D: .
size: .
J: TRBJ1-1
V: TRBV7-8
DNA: TGTGCCAGCAGCCTTCCAGGGGACATGAACACTGAAGCTTTCTTT
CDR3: CASSLPGDMNTEAFF

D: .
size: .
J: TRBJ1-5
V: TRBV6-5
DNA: TGTGCCAGCAGTTCGGACCCCGGTCAGCCCCAGCATTTT
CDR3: CASSSDPGQPQHF

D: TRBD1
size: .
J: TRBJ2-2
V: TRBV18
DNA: TGTGCCAGCTCCCCGGACAGGAGTAACACCGGGGAGCTGTTTTTT
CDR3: CASSPDRSNTGELFF

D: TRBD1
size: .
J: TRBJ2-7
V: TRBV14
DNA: TGTGCCAGCAGCCGATGGGAGACAGGGAAAAGGAACGAGCAGTACTTC
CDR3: CASSRWETGKRNEQYF

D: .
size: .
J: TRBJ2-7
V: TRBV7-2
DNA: TGTGCCAGCAGCACCGGCCACTCCTACGAGCAGTACTTC
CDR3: CASSTGHSYEQYF

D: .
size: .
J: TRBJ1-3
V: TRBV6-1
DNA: TGTGCCAGCAGTGAATGGCGACCTGGAAACACCATATATTTT
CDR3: CASSEWRPGNTIYF

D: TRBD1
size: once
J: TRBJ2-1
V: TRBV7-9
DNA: TGTGCCAGCAGCTTCAGGACAGGGGGCGCCTACAATGAGCAGTTCTTC
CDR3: CASSFRTGGAYNEQFF

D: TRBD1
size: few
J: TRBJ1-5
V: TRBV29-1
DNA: TGCAGCGTCTCCACCGGGACAGGGCTTCAGCCCCAGCATTTT
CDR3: CSVSTGTGLQPQHF

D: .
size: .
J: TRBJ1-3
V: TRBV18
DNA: TGTGCCAGCTCACCCGGTCCCTCTGGAAACACCATATATTTT
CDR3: CASSPGPSGNTIYF

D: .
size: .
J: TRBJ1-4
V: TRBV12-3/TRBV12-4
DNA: TGTGCCAGCAGGGCCGCCTTAGGAAAACTGTTTTTT
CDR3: CASRAALGKLFF

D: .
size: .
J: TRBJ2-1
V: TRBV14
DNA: TGTGCCAGCAGCCACCGCGGAGGGCCCTATGAGCAGTTCTTC
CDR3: CASSHRGGPYEQFF

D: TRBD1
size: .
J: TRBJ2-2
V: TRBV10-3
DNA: TGTGCCATCAGGGCGACAGGGATCGGCACCGGGGAGCTGTTTTTT
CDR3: CAIRATGIGTGELFF

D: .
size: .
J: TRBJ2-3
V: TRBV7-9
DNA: TGTGCCAGCAGCTTACCAGGCACAGATACGCAGTATTTT
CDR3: CASSLPGTDTQYF

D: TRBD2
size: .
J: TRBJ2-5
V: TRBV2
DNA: TGTGCCACAGTAGCGGGAGCGATCCAAGAGACCCAGTACTTC
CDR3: CATVAGAIQETQYF

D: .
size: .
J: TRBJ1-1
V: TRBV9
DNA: TGTGCCAGCAGCGTAGAGGCGAACACTGAAGCTTTCTTT
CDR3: CASSVEANTEAFF

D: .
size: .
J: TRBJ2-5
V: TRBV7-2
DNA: TGTGCCAGCAGCTTAGTGGGTACCGAGACCCAGTACTTC
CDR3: CASSLVGTETQYF

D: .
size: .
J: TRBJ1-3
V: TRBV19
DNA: TGTGCCAGTAGCCAAGCGGGACGCTCTGGAAACACCATATATTTT
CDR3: CASSQAGRSGNTIYF

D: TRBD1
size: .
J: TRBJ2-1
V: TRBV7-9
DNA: TGTGCCAGCAGCCCGGACAGGGACCTTTACAATGAGCAGTTCTTC
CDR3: CASSPDRDLYNEQFF

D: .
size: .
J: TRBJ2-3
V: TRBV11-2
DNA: TGTGCCAGCAGCCCATCCCGAGGTCTGGACACAGATACGCAGTATTTT
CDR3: CASSPSRGLDTDTQYF

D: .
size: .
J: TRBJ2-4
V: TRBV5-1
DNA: TGCGCCAGCAGCTTGGAGCAGGGGCCCCTCAAAAACATTCAGTACTTC
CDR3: CASSLEQGPLKNIQYF

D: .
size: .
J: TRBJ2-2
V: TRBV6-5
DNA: TGTGCCAGCAAAGTTAGGAGGAACACCGGGGAGCTGTTTTTT
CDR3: CASKVRRNTGELFF